This record concerns one T cell receptor (beta chain) sequence. Antigen specificity is unknown. Naive CD8 cells lacked CD45RO and underwent positive selection for CCR7, leaving out terminally differentiated effector memory CD45RA+ cells. The data were taken from a study of shared clonotypes between healthy human individuals. Study-wide background: Each donor's CD4 naive and CD4 memory cells filled three plates apiece, CD8 naive two, and CD8 memory one.

Sequencing was performed with immunoSEQ multiplex PCR; in TCRdb, only in-frame clones are kept and a portion is missing. The data contain roughly 590,000 clones, around 95% of them singletons. The germline gives CDR1 SGHVS, CDR2 FQNEAQ. This CDR3 contains 16 residues. Trimming shortened V by 2 bases and J by 4 bases, and 15 bases separated the two germline ends. Study outcomes and limitations: Donors were few, which limited the genetic and exposure-history diversity represented.

The TCR originated in a young woman in good health. This rearrangement joins TRBV7-8 to TRBJ1-3, with D unresolved. Sequenced sample: naive CD8+ T cells sorted from blood. The CDR3 loop is CASSLFGRPPGNTIYF. Here the CDR3 DNA reads TGTGCCAGCAGCTTATTTGGGAGGCCGCCCGGAAACACCATATATTTT.